Presented here are 13 T cell receptor beta chains from one specimen sequenced in a study of T cell responses to AZD1222 COVID-19 vaccine. Clones were sequenced by immunoSEQ multiplex PCR, and TCRdb holds only the in-frame ones, with some missing. In the table there are some 200,000 clones, just over 90% of which are singletons. Source: peripheral blood, taken on day 0 of AZD1222 vaccination. All receptors derive from an adult in good health.

As DNA, the CDR3 is TGTGCCAGCAGTACACTAGCGAGAAGCTCCTACAATGAGCAGTTCTTC. Encoded protein: CASSTLARSSYNEQFF. The chain couples TRBV28 to TRBJ2-1; 7 nucleotides line up with TRBD2. The CDR3 loop spans 16 amino acids. The V gene end was trimmed by 5 bases and the J gene end by 0 bases; junction bases not matched to a gene: 7. CDR1 and CDR2 (germline): MDHEN, SYDVKM. The complete variable domain, with remaining parts taken from reference TRBV28 and TRBJ2-1, reads DVKVTQSSRYLVKRTGEKVFLECVQDMDHENMFWYRQDPGLGLRLIYFSYDVKMKEKGDIPEGYSVSREKKERFSLILESASTNQTSMYLCASSTLARSSYNEQFFGPGTRLTVL.

This clone was detected a few times. The V and J genes are TRBV10-3 and TRBJ1-5; D gene unclear. The CDR3 extends over 14 amino acids. V lost 2 bases and J 5 bases, leaving 10 bases between the germline ends. Germline CDR1 is ENHRY and CDR2 is SYGVKD. CDR3 loop: CAISELLKDQPQHF. CDR3 nucleotide sequence: TGTGCCATCAGTGAGCTTCTAAAGGATCAGCCCCAGCATTTT.

The chain uses TRBV19 and TRBJ1-5; D gene ambiguous. Trimming removed 1 base from V and 5 bases from J, with 6 bases in between. This CDR3 spans 13 amino acids. Germline V CDR1 and CDR2: LNHDA, SQIVND (reference sequence). The CDR3 is CASSIGPHQPQHF. CDR3 in DNA: TGTGCCAGTAGTATAGGACCGCATCAGCCCCAGCATTTT.

V and J are TRBV7-8 and TRBJ2-7; 8 bases agree with TRBD1. The V segment lost 5 bases and the J segment 6 bases; nucleotides outside the gene matches: 9. The CDR3 contains 14 residues. From germline, CDR1 is SGHVS and CDR2 FQNEAQ. The CDR3 region is CASSVDRGSGEQYF. DNA for the CDR3: TGTGCCAGCAGCGTCGACAGGGGCTCTGGCGAGCAGTACTTC.

This chain joins TRBV4-3 and TRBJ1-4; possibly TRBD1 for D (5 bases). This CDR3 is built from 18 residues. Germline CDR1 and CDR2: LGHNA and YSLEER. V was shortened by 0 bases and J by 0 bases, with 14 bases between the two germline ends. The DNA of the CDR3 is TGCGCCAGCAGCCAAGATCGAGGGACCCTTGCAACTAATGAAAAACTGTTTTTT. The encoded protein is CASSQDRGTLATNEKLFF.

The J gene is TRBJ1-2, the V gene TRBV4-1; TRBD1 matches at 9 bases. Germline values: CDR1 MGHRA, CDR2 YSYEKL. The CDR3 totals 15 residues. V shed 0 bases and J 3 bases; nucleotides not matched to a gene: 2. The CDR3 reads CASSQDRTGDYGYTF. The CDR3 nucleotides are TGCGCCAGCAGCCAAGACCGGACAGGGGACTATGGCTACACCTTC.

This clone appeared a single time. The germline gene is not matched at one end of the junction; a read error may be the cause. The chain uses TRBV4-1 and TRBJ1-5, with a weak D call TRBD1 (6 bases). CDR1 MGHRA and CDR2 YSYEKL come from the germline V gene. There are 16 residues in the CDR3. The CDR3 protein is CASSQEFWGANQPQHF. As DNA, the CDR3 is TGCGCCAGCAGCCAAGAATTTTGGGGGGCAAATCAGCCCCAACATTTT.

The CDR3 nucleotides read TGTGCCAGCAGTTACAGGGGGCTCTACGAGCAGTACTTC. It specifies CASSYRGLYEQYF. This chain connects TRBV6-2 or TRBV6-3 to TRBJ2-7; 7 nucleotides line up with TRBD1. Per germline, CDR1 MNHEY and CDR2 SVGEGT. There are 13 residues in the CDR3. Trimming took 2 bases from V and 3 from J; bases not matched to a gene: 1.

The chain uses TRBV7-3 and TRBJ2-7; D possibly corresponds to TRBD2 (7 bases). The V end was cut by 8 bases, the J end by 1 base, with 18 bases between. From germline, CDR1 is SGHTA and CDR2 FQGTGA. The CDR3 is 15 amino acids. CDR3 amino acids: CASSRGTSASYEQYF. The CDR3 DNA is TGTGCCAGCTCCAGGGGAACTAGCGCGTCCTACGAGCAGTACTTC.

The chain links TRBV25-1 to TRBJ1-5; D gene ambiguous. CDR1 and CDR2 from the germline V gene are MGHDK and SYGVNS. This CDR3 comprises 14 residues. The ends were cut back, 4 bases at V and 2 bases at J, with 9 bases in the middle. The CDR3 DNA is TGTGCCAGCAGTGGCCTCGGGGGCAATCAGCCCCAGCATTTT. Encoded protein: CASSGLGGNQPQHF.

This rearrangement joins TRBV28 to TRBJ1-5, with TRBD1 matching over 9 bases. CDR1 is MDHEN and CDR2 is SYDVKM in the germline V gene. V shed 3 bases, J shed 4 bases, and the junction held 7 bases outside the gene matches. The CDR3 is 16 residues long. The CDR3 region is CASSFYRGRDNQPQHF. Written as DNA, the CDR3 is TGTGCCAGCAGTTTCTACAGGGGGCGCGATAATCAGCCCCAGCATTTT.

This clone was recorded only once. This chain connects TRBV6-5 to TRBJ1-5, with TRBD1 matching 7 bases. The CDR3 is made up of 14 amino acids. Looked up from germline, CDR1 is MNHEY and CDR2 is SVGAGI. V lost 7 bases and J lost 4; bases outside the gene matches: 7. CDR3 bases: TGTGCCAGCAATTCCCAGGGGGGTAATCAGCCCCAGCATTTT. Translated, it gives CASNSQGGNQPQHF.

The table lists this clone with a count of one. The CDR3 is CASSLSGSGNTIYF. The CDR3 DNA is TGTGCCAGCAGCTTATCAGGGTCTGGAAACACCATATATTTT. The gene calls are TRBV7-9 and TRBJ1-3, with a tentative D call TRBD1 (5 bases). The CDR3 spans 14 residues. Trimming cost V 2 bases and J 1 base, with 6 bases left between them. Looked up from germline, CDR1 is SEHNR and CDR2 is FQNEAQ (reference sequence).